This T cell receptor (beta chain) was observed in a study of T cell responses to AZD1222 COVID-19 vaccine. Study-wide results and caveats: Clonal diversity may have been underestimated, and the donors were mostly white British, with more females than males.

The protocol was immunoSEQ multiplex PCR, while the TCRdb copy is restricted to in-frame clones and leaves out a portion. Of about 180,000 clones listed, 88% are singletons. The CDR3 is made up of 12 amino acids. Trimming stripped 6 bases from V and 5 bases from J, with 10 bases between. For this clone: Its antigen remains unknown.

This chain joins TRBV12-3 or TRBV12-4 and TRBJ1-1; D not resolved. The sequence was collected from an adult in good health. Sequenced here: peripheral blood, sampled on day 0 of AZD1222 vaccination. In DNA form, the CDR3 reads TGTGCCAGCAGGGAGGACTGGACTGAAGCTTTCTTT. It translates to CASREDWTEAFF.